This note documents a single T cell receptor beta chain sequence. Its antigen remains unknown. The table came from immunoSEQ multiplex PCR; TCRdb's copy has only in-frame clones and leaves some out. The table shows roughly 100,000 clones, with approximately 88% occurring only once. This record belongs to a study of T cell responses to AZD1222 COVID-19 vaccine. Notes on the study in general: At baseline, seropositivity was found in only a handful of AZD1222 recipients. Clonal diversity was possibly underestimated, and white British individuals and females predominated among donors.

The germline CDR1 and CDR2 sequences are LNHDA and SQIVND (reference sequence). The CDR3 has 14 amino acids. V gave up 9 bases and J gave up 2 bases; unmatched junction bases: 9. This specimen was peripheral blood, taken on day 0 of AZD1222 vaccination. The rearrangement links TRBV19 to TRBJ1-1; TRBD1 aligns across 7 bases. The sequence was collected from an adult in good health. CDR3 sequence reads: CASKTTGYNTEAFF. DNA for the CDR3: TGTGCCAGCAAAACGACAGGGTATAACACTGAAGCTTTCTTT.